Following are 21 T cell receptor beta chains from one sample sequenced in a study of response to subunit inactivated influenza vaccine. TCRdb fed the RT-PCR reads into MiXCR, producing one record per CDR3 protein. Of a few hundred thousand distinct CDR3 sequences listed, roughly 7.6% were seen once; the top ten hold about 12%. Sequencing was performed on PBMCs from blood, taken about 24 months after vaccination. The receptors were gathered from a man aged 45-69 years who received an inactivated influenza vaccine.

This clonotype was detected ten times or more. This chain connects TRBV6-5 to TRBJ2-1, with TRBD2 matching over 10 bases. There are 11 residues in the CDR3. V lost 6 bases, J lost 15 bases, and 5 bases stayed unmatched. Germline V lookup: CDR1 MNHEY, CDR2 SVGAGI. CDR3 sequence (DNA): TGTGCCAGCAGCCCCGGGACTAGCGTGTTCTTC. This encodes CASSPGTSVFF.

The sample holds a few counts of this clonotype. The chain has TRBV4-3 and TRBJ2-5; TRBD2 agrees at 9 bases. J gave up 10 bases and V 0 bases, and 3 bases lay outside the gene matches. Germline V gives CDR1 LGHNA, CDR2 YSLEER. There are 13 residues in the CDR3. The CDR3: CASSQDSGSDQYF. The CDR3 region has the DNA TGCGCCAGCAGCCAAGATAGCGGGAGCGACCAGTACTTC.

This clonotype occurred many times. The chain links TRBV20-1 to TRBJ2-6; D not resolved. V was clipped by 1 base and J by 0 bases, with 4 bases between them. Germline loops: CDR1 DFQATT, CDR2 SNEGSKA (reference sequence). This CDR3 has 14 residues. CDR3 sequence: CSARAGSGANVLTF. For the CDR3, the DNA is TGCAGTGCTAGAGCGGGCTCTGGGGCCAACGTCCTGACTTTC.

J is TRBJ2-3 and V is TRBV27, with 11 nucleotides matching TRBD2. V dropped 5 bases and J dropped 2; count of bases not matched to a gene: 18. CDR1 is MNHEY and CDR2 is SMNVEV in the germline V gene (reference sequence). The CDR3 runs 20 residues. The CDR3 protein is CASSGGLAGGPTVNTDTQYF. The CDR3 coding sequence is TGTGCCAGCAGTGGGGGGCTAGCGGGGGGACCCACTGTTAACACAGATACGCAGTATTTT.

This clonotype occurred a few times. This chain links TRBV15 with TRBJ2-7; D uncertain. CDR3 length: 12 residues. Germline V gene data show CDR1 as LNHNV and CDR2 as YYDKDF (reference sequence). The V and J ends lost 5 bases and 7 bases respectively, with 12 bases between them. Here the CDR3 reads CATSGFVGEQYF. As DNA, the CDR3 is TGTGCCACCAGCGGATTTGTGGGAGAGCAGTACTTC.

The rearrangement joins TRBV20-1 to TRBJ1-4; D remains unclear. The CDR3 has 13 amino acids. Germline V gene lookup returns CDR1 DFQATT and CDR2 SNEGSKA (reference sequence). The V and J ends lost 6 bases and 0 bases respectively, with 8 bases between them. CDR3 sequence reads: CSAAGATNEKLFF. As DNA, the CDR3 is TGCAGTGCAGCCGGTGCAACTAATGAAAAACTGTTTTTT.

The chain recombines TRBV11-2 with TRBJ2-7; no firm D call. CDR3 length: 15 residues. Germline V gives CDR1 SGHAT, CDR2 FQNNGV. Trimming removed 5 bases from V and 3 bases from J, with 17 bases in between. The chain's CDR3 is CASSADLLGNYEQYF. Here the CDR3 DNA reads TGTGCCAGCAGCGCGGACCTCCTTGGGAACTACGAGCAGTACTTC.

J is TRBJ1-1 and V is TRBV25-1; TRBD1 matches at 10 bases. Per germline, CDR1 MGHDK and CDR2 SYGVNS. The V segment lost 11 bases and the J segment 7 bases; nucleotides outside the gene matches: 13. The CDR3 has 14 amino acids. CDR3 sequence reads: CAPTLEDRGCEAFF. In nucleotides, the CDR3 is TGTGCCCCTACCCTAGAGGACAGGGGGTGTGAAGCTTTCTTT.

A few counts support this clonotype. The J gene is TRBJ2-1, the V gene TRBV11-1; 7 bases fit TRBD2. V was clipped by 1 base and J by 5 bases; unmatched bases: 14. Germline CDR1 and CDR2: SGHAT and FQDESV (reference sequence). The CDR3 loop spans 18 amino acids. This CDR3 reads CASSLGGGSSGRDNEQFF. CDR3 nucleotide sequence: TGTGCCAGCAGCTTAGGCGGCGGAAGTAGCGGGCGAGACAATGAGCAGTTCTTC.

Points on this clonotype: One junction end does not reproduce the germline sequence, and a read error may be involved. The rearrangement joins TRBV7-2 to TRBJ2-1; TRBD2 matches at 13 bases. From germline, CDR1 is SGHTA and CDR2 FQGNSA. This CDR3 has 14 residues. DNA of the CDR3: TGTGCCAGCAGCCCACTCCCCGGGACTAGCGGGATTCTCTTC. Translating gives CASSPLPGTSGILF.

About this clonotype: Relative to the germline gene, one junction end is altered; a read error may explain this. The CDR3 coding sequence is TGCAGTGCCAGAGATCAGGAGGAGCCGGACACAGATACGCAGTATTTT. This codes for CSARDQEEPDTDTQYF. The chain carries TRBV20-1 and TRBJ2-3; D might be TRBD2 (5 bases). CDR1 DFQATT and CDR2 SNEGSKA come from the germline V gene (reference sequence). This CDR3 is built from 16 residues.

In its sample, this clonotype was seen a few times. This chain uses TRBV11-3 with TRBJ2-1, with a tentative D call TRBD2 (6 bases). Between the trimmed V and J ends, which lost 0 bases and 4 bases, there was a span of 13 bases. This CDR3 contains 16 residues. Per the germline V gene, CDR1 is SGHNT and CDR2 is YENEEA. CDR3 sequence reads: CASSLDPRGEYNEQFF. The CDR3, as DNA: TGTGCCAGCAGCTTAGATCCGCGCGGGGAGTACAATGAGCAGTTCTTC.

With regard to this clonotype: A much larger clone lies one base from this, so it may be a read error. This rearrangement joins TRBV19 to TRBJ2-7; unclear D gene. Per the germline V gene, CDR1 is LNHDA and CDR2 is SQIVND (reference sequence). The V and J ends lost 0 bases and 2 bases respectively, with 11 bases between them. The CDR3 has 15 amino acids. The CDR3, as DNA: TGTGCCAGTAGTATAGATCTGGGGATGGCCTACGAGCAGTACTTC. It codes for CASSIDLGMAYEQYF.

This clonotype was observed many times. The rearrangement joins TRBV7-9 to TRBJ2-4, with D hard to call. CDR1 is SEHNR, CDR2 FQNEAQ, per germline (reference sequence). This CDR3 region has 13 residues. Deletions cut 3 bases from V and 9 bases from J, with 12 bases between. The CDR3, as DNA: TGTGCCAGCAGCTTGGCAGCCGGGCGCATTCAGTACTTC. It specifies CASSLAAGRIQYF.

Many counts were recorded for this clonotype. The chain recombines TRBV29-1 with TRBJ2-7; 8 bases align to TRBD1. Per germline, CDR1 SQVTM and CDR2 ANQGSEA. The V and J ends lost 8 bases and 3 bases, in that order; junction bases with no gene match: 12. The CDR3 covers 14 residues. The CDR3 sequence: CSCSFRGRDYEQYF. CDR3 in DNA: TGCAGCTGCTCGTTCAGGGGGCGCGACTACGAGCAGTACTTC.

This chain links TRBV5-1 with TRBJ2-1, with 9 bases aligning to TRBD1. CDR3 length: 15 amino acids. Germline CDR1 reads SGHRS; CDR2 reads YFSETQ. The V gene end was trimmed by 4 bases and the J gene end by 4 bases; junction bases not matched to a gene: 6. DNA for the CDR3: TGCGCCAGCAGCGACGACAGGGGGTCATACAATGAGCAGTTCTTC. Encoded protein: CASSDDRGSYNEQFF. Based on the CDR3 plus reference TRBV5-1 and TRBJ2-1, the full variable domain is KAGVTQTPRYLIKTRGQQVTLSCSPISGHRSVSWYQQTPGQGLQFLFEYFSETQRNKGNFPGRFSGRQFSNSRSEMNVSTLELGDSALYLCASSDDRGSYNEQFFGPGTRLTVL.

This clonotype showed up just a few times. This chain connects TRBV4-3 to TRBJ2-7; 8 nucleotides agree with TRBD2. V shed 0 bases and J 8 bases; nucleotides not matched to a gene: 12. From germline, CDR1 is LGHNA and CDR2 YSLEER. The CDR3 length is 16 residues. The CDR3 reads CASSQDRRGGRRQQYF. In DNA form, the CDR3 reads TGCGCCAGCAGCCAAGATAGACGGGGGGGCCGAAGACAGCAGTACTTC.

This chain links TRBV27 with TRBJ1-1; D perhaps matches TRBD1 (6 bases). In germline, CDR1 is MNHEY, CDR2 SMNVEV (reference sequence). This CDR3 contains 15 residues. Between the trimmed V and J ends, which lost 3 bases and 0 bases, there was a span of 11 bases. This CDR3 is CASSFGGPLNTEAFF. CDR3 nucleotide sequence: TGTGCCAGCAGTTTTGGGGGGCCCTTGAACACTGAAGCTTTCTTT.

This clonotype has ten or more counts. The chain has TRBV20-1 and TRBJ2-7; D is perhaps TRBD1 or TRBD2 (5 bases each). Per germline, CDR1 DFQATT and CDR2 SNEGSKA (reference sequence). The CDR3 extends over 15 amino acids. The V end was cut by 3 bases, the J end by 3 bases, with 18 bases between. The chain's CDR3 is CSARVAMGTDYEQYF. DNA of the CDR3: TGCAGTGCTAGGGTCGCCATGGGGACCGACTACGAGCAGTACTTC.

This clonotype was counted a few times. This chain links TRBV6-5 with TRBJ1-2; D unresolved. Germline CDR1 and CDR2: MNHEY and SVGAGI. Trimming took off 2 bases at V and 4 bases at J, with 14 bases between the two ends. This CDR3 has 15 amino acids. This CDR3 is CASSYSSQSLYGYTF. The DNA of the CDR3 is TGTGCCAGCAGTTACAGTAGTCAGAGCCTCTATGGCTACACCTTC.

This clonotype was picked up a small number of times. The V gene is TRBV12-3 or TRBV12-4, the J gene TRBJ2-1, with D possibly matching TRBD2 (6 bases). V lost 6 bases to trimming and J lost 2 bases, with 14 bases between them. The CDR3 is made up of 15 amino acids. The CDR3 region has the DNA TGTGCCAGCAGGATGCTAGCGAGTCCCTACAATGAGCAGTTCTTC. It codes for CASRMLASPYNEQFF.